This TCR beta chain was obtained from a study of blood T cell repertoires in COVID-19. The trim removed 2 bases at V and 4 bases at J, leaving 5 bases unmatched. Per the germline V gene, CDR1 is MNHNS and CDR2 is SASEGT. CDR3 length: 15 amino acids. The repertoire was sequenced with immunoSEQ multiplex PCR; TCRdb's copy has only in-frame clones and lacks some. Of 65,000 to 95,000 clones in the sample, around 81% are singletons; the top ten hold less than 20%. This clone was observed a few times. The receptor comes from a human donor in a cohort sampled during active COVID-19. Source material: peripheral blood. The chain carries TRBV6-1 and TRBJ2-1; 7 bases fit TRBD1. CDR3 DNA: TGTGCCAGCAGTGAAAGGGACAGCGTTTACAATGAGCAGTTCTTC. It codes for CASSERDSVYNEQFF.